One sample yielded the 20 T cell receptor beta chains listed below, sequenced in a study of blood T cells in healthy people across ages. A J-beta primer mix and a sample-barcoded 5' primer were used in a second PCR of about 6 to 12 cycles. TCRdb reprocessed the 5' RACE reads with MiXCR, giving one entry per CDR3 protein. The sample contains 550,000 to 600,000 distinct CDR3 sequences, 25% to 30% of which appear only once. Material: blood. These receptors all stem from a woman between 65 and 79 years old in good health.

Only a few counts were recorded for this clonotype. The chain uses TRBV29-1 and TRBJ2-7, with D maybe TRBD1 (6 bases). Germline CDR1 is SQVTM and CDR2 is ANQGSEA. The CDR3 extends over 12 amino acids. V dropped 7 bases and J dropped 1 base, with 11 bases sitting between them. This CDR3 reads CSGLTGSYEQYF. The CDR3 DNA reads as TGCAGCGGTCTGACAGGTTCCTACGAGCAGTACTTC.

The CDR3 DNA reads as TGCGCCAGCAGCGTGGACGGACAAGAGACCCAGTACTTC. Translated, it gives CASSVDGQETQYF. The chain carries TRBV5-1 and TRBJ2-5; D uncertain. The CDR3 spans 13 residues. Trimming took off 4 bases at V and 2 bases at J, with 9 bases between the two ends. CDR1 is SGHRS and CDR2 is YFSETQ in the germline V gene.

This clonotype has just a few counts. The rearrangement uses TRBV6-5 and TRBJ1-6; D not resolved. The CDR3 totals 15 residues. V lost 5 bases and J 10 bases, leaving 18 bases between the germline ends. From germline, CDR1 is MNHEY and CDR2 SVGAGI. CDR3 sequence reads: CASSTAPRVGSPLHF. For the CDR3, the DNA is TGTGCCAGCAGTACCGCACCGAGGGTCGGATCACCCCTCCACTTT.

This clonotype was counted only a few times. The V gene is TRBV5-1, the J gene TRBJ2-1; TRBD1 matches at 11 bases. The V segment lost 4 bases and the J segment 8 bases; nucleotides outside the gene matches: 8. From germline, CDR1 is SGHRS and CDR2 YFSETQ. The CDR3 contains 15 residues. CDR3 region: CASSPRGQGAYEQFF. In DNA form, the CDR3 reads TGCGCCAGCAGCCCCCGAGGACAGGGGGCCTATGAGCAGTTCTTC.

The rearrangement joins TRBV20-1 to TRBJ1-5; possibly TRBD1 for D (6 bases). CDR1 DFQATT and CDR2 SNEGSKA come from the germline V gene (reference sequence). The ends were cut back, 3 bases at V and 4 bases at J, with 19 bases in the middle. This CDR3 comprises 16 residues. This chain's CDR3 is CSASGGGSIRNQPQHF. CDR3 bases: TGCAGTGCTAGCGGCGGGGGCTCGATCCGGAATCAGCCCCAGCATTTT.

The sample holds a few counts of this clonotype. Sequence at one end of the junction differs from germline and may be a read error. The CDR3 here is CASSPDLSGANALTF. DNA of the CDR3: TGTGCCAGCAGCCCCGACTTGTCTGGGGCCAACGCCCTGACTTTC. The V call is TRBV7-2, the J call TRBJ2-6; possibly TRBD1 for D (5 bases). This CDR3 has 15 amino acids. Looked up from germline, CDR1 is SGHTA and CDR2 is FQGNSA.

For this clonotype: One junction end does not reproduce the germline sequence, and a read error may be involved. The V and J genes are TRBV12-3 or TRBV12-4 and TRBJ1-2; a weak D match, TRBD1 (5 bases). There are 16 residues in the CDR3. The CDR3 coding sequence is TGTGCCAGCAGCCGCGCGACGGGACTTCCTAACTATGGCTCCACCTTC. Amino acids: CASSRATGLPNYGSTF.

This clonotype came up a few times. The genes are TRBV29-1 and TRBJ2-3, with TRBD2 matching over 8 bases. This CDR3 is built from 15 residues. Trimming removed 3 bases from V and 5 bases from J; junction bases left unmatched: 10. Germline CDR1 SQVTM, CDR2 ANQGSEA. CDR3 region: CSVDWTGGRGDTQYF. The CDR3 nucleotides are TGCAGCGTTGACTGGACGGGGGGGCGCGGAGATACGCAGTATTTT.

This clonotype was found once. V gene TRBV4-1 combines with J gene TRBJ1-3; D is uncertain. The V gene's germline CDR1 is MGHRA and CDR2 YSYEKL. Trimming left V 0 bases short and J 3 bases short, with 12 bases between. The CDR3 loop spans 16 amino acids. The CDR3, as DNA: TGCGCCAGCAGCCAAGAAACTCGGTCCCTTGGAAACACCATATATTTT. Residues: CASSQETRSLGNTIYF.

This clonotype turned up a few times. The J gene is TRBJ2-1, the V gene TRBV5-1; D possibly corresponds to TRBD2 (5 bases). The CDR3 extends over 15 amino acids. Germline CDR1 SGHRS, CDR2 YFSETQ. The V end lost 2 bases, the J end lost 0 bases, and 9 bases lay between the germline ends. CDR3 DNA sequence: TGCGCCAGCAGCTTAGCGAGGGCCTCCTACAATGAGCAGTTCTTC. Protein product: CASSLARASYNEQFF.

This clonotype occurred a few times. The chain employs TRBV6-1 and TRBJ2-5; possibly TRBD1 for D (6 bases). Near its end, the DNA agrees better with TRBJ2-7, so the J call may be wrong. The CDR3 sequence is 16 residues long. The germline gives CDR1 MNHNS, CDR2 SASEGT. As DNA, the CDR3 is TGTGCCAGCAGTGGCACTACAGGGATGCCTTTAGGCGAGCAGTACTTC. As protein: CASSGTTGMPLGEQYF.

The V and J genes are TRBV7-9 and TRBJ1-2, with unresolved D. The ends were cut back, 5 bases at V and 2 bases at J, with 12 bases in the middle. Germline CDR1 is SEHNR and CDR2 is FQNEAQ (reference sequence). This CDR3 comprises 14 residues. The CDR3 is CASSTGVLNYGYTF. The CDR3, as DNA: TGTGCCAGCAGCACCGGGGTCCTCAACTATGGCTACACCTTC.

In DNA, the CDR3 is TGCGCCAGCAGCCGAGGACAGCCCACAGATACGCAGTATTTT. This gives the protein CASSRGQPTDTQYF. The gene calls are TRBV5-1 and TRBJ2-3; D is possibly TRBD1 (6 bases). Germline assignment: CDR1 SGHRS and CDR2 YFSETQ. Trimming left V 4 bases short and J 2 bases short, with 11 bases between. The length of the CDR3 is 14 residues.

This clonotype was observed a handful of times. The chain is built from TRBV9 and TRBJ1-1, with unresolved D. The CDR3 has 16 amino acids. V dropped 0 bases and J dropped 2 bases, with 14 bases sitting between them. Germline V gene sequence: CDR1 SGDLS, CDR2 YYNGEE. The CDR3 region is CASSVGAHRGNTEAFF. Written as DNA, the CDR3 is TGTGCCAGCAGCGTAGGGGCCCACCGTGGAAACACTGAAGCTTTCTTT.

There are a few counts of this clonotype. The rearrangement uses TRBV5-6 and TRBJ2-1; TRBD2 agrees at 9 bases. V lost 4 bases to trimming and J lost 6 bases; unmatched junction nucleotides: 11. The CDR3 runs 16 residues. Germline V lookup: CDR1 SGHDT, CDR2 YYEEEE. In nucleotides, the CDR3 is TGTGCCAGCAGCCCCCTAGGGGGGCGGGGGGGCAATGAGCAGTTCTTC. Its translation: CASSPLGGRGGNEQFF.

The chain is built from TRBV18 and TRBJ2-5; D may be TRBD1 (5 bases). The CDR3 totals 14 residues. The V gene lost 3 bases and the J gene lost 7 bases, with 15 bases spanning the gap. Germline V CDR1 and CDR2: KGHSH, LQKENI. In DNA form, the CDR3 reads TGTGCCAGCTCACCGGGCCAGGGCATGGTGACCCAGTACTTC. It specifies CASSPGQGMVTQYF.

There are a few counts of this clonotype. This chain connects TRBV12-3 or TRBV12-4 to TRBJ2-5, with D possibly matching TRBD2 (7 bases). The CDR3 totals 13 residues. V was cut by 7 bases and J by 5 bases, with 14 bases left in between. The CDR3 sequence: CASTQGGGETQYF. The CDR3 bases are TGTGCCAGCACCCAAGGGGGAGGGGAGACCCAGTACTTC.

CDR3 bases: TGTGCCAGCAGCTTAGTGAGGGCGCTAGCGGGGCAAGCCTACGAGCAGTACTTC. As protein: CASSLVRALAGQAYEQYF. V and J are TRBV7-9 and TRBJ2-5; 9 bases line up with TRBD2. The J call may be in error: the DNA end matches TRBJ2-7 better. The germline CDR1 and CDR2 sequences are SEHNR and FQNEAQ (reference sequence). This CDR3 comprises 18 residues.

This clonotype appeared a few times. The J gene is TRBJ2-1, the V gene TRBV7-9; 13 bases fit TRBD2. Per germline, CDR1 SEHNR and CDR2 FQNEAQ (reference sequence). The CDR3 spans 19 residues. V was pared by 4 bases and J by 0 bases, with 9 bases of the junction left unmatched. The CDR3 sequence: CASSSRLAGGLSSYNEQFF. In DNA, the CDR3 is TGTGCCAGCAGCTCCCGACTAGCGGGGGGCTTGAGCTCCTACAATGAGCAGTTCTTC.

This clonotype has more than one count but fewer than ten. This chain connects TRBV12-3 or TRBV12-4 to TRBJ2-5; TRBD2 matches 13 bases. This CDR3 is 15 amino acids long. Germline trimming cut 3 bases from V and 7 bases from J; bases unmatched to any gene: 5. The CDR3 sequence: CASSFTSGGAGTQYF. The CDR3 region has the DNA TGTGCCAGCAGTTTTACTAGCGGGGGGGCCGGGACCCAGTACTTC.